These 19 T cell receptor beta chains came from one sample sequenced in a study of blood T cell repertoires in COVID-19. Produced via immunoSEQ multiplex PCR; TCRdb's table is partial and in-frame only. The repertoire has 250,000 or so clones, approximately 88% of them found once; the top ten carry 6.3%. Sequenced input: peripheral blood. These receptor sequences come from a woman in her 30s with COVID-19, enrolled during active disease.

The chain has TRBV5-8 and TRBJ2-3, with a tentative D call TRBD2 (7 bases). Trimming removed 0 bases at V and 4 bases at J, with 12 bases between. The CDR3 runs to 15 residues. CDR1 and CDR2 from the germline V gene are SGHTS and YDEGEE. The DNA for the CDR3 is TGTGCCAGCAGCTTGGGGGGGGGCTCGGCAGATACGCAGTATTTT. Amino acids: CASSLGGGSADTQYF.

The chain carries TRBV19 and TRBJ2-2; D may be TRBD2 (6 bases). Trimming took 3 bases from V and 0 from J, leaving 11 bases between them. The CDR3 spans 16 residues. CDR1 and CDR2 (germline): LNHDA, SQIVND (reference sequence). The CDR3 DNA is TGTGCCAGTAGTATGGGGGGAGGTTCGAACACCGGGGAGCTGTTTTTT. It translates to CASSMGGGSNTGELFF.

This clone was detected only a few times. J is TRBJ2-1 and V is TRBV19; 9 bases agree with TRBD1. CDR3 length: 14 amino acids. Germline-derived CDR1 and CDR2 are LNHDA and SQIVND (reference sequence). The junction had 6 bases not matched to a gene; V was cut back by 5 bases and J by 7 bases. The CDR3 DNA sequence: TGTGCCAGTAGTGTCGGGACAGGGTGGAATGAGCAGTTCTTC. Its protein is CASSVGTGWNEQFF.

The V gene is TRBV12-3 or TRBV12-4, the J gene TRBJ2-1; 13 bases match TRBD2. This CDR3 is built from 13 residues. Unmatched junction bases numbered 4, after V lost 5 bases and J lost 12 bases. This chain's CDR3 is CASSQGLAGTQFF. CDR3 DNA sequence: TGTGCCAGCAGTCAGGGACTAGCGGGGACGCAGTTCTTC.

The chain couples TRBV6-5 to TRBJ2-1, with no clear D. The V end lost 0 bases, the J end lost 2 bases, and 5 bases lay between the germline ends. CDR1 MNHEY and CDR2 SVGAGI come from the germline V gene. The length of the CDR3 is 14 residues. CDR3 sequence: CASSYSAAYNEQFF. The CDR3 DNA follows: TGTGCCAGCAGTTACTCGGCAGCCTACAATGAGCAGTTCTTC.

The chain joins TRBV5-5 to TRBJ1-2, with 8 nucleotides matching TRBD1. CDR3 length: 14 amino acids. Germline V gene sequence: CDR1 SGHKS, CDR2 YYEKEE (reference sequence). V shed 4 bases, J shed 5 bases, and the junction held 7 bases outside the gene matches. This CDR3 is CASSPDRGRYGYTF. The CDR3 DNA sequence: TGTGCCAGCAGCCCAGACAGGGGAAGGTATGGCTACACCTTC.

J is TRBJ1-1 and V is TRBV10-2; tentative D call: TRBD1 (5 bases). CDR1 is WSHSY, CDR2 SAAADI, per germline. The CDR3 length is 14 residues. Trimming shortened V by 1 base and J by 1 base, and 7 bases separated the two germline ends. CDR3 sequence: CASSEWGGNTEAFF. CDR3 bases: TGCGCCAGCAGTGAGTGGGGGGGGAACACTGAAGCTTTCTTT.

The rearrangement links TRBV11-2 to TRBJ2-3, with TRBD2 matching 7 bases. Unmatched junction bases numbered 5, after V lost 3 bases and J lost 5 bases. CDR1 SGHAT and CDR2 FQNNGV come from the germline V gene. The CDR3 length is 14 residues. The CDR3 nucleotides are TGTGCCAGCAGCTTGGGGGGGATGGTAGATACGCAGTATTTT. This codes for CASSLGGMVDTQYF. The variable domain in full, completed from reference TRBV11-2 and TRBJ2-3, reads EAGVAQSPRYKIIEKRQSVAFWCNPISGHATLYWYQQILGQGPKLLIQFQNNGVVDDSQLPKDRFSAERLKGVDSTLKIQPAKLEDSAVYLCASSLGGMVDTQYFGPGTRLTVL.

The chain employs TRBV19 and TRBJ1-1, with TRBD1 as a possible D gene (5 bases). CDR1 LNHDA and CDR2 SQIVND come from the germline V gene (reference sequence). The CDR3 is 13 amino acids. Trimming took 4 bases from V and 1 from J, leaving 7 bases between them. CDR3 residues: CASSTDTNTEAFF. The DNA for the CDR3 is TGTGCCAGTAGTACGGACACGAACACTGAAGCTTTCTTT.

The rearrangement links TRBV10-2 to TRBJ2-3; 14 positions match TRBD2. This CDR3 region has 15 residues. Unmatched junction bases numbered 6, after V lost 7 bases and J lost 6 bases. In germline, CDR1 is WSHSY, CDR2 SAAADI. The CDR3 spells CASKETSGGGDTQYF. The CDR3, as DNA: TGCGCCAGCAAAGAGACTAGCGGGGGGGGCGATACGCAGTATTTT.

The chain couples TRBV12-5 to TRBJ2-7; 7 positions agree with TRBD1. V lost 7 bases to trimming and J lost 2 bases; unmatched junction nucleotides: 11. This CDR3 is built from 15 residues. Per the germline V gene, CDR1 is LGHNT and CDR2 is FRNRAP. The CDR3 reads CASARTGPIAYEQYF. DNA of the CDR3: TGTGCTAGTGCCCGGACAGGTCCTATCGCCTACGAGCAGTACTTC. Full variable domain (rest looked up from reference TRBV12-5 and TRBJ2-7): DARVTQTPRHKVTEMGQEVTMRCQPILGHNTVFWYRQTMMQGLELLAYFRNRAPLDDSGMPKDRFSAEMPDATLATLKIQPSEPRDSAVYFCASARTGPIAYEQYFGPGTRLTVT.

The chain joins TRBV19 to TRBJ1-1; TRBD1 aligns across 7 bases. CDR3 length: 13 amino acids. J was trimmed by 0 bases and V by 7 bases; bases with no gene match: 2. Germline lookup yields CDR1 LNHDA and CDR2 SQIVND (reference sequence). The CDR3 is CASNGQVNTEAFF. In DNA form, the CDR3 reads TGTGCCAGTAACGGACAGGTGAACACTGAAGCTTTCTTT.

This chain joins TRBV11-3 and TRBJ1-2, with TRBD1 as a possible D gene (6 bases). Germline assignment: CDR1 SGHNT and CDR2 YENEEA. V was trimmed by 4 bases and J by 7 bases, leaving 25 bases between them. The CDR3 extends over 17 amino acids. Written as DNA, the CDR3 is TGTGCCAGCAGCTCGAGCCCAGTACAGGGTTCGTATAGTGGCTACACCTTC. Its translation: CASSSSPVQGSYSGYTF.

This clone was detected only a few times. V gene TRBV7-2 combines with J gene TRBJ1-4; D uncertain. The CDR3 totals 17 residues. CDR1 and CDR2 from the germline V gene are SGHTA and FQGNSA. Deletions cut 1 base from V and 1 base from J, with 13 bases between. The CDR3 loop reads CASSLVRSGITNEKLFF. The CDR3 DNA follows: TGTGCCAGCAGCTTAGTTCGCTCGGGGATAACTAATGAAAAACTGTTTTTT.

The V and J genes are TRBV6-5 and TRBJ2-3; 7 bases line up with TRBD2. The germline V gene has CDR1 MNHEY and CDR2 SVGAGI. The CDR3 is 16 residues long. With 2 bases clipped from V and 1 base from J, the junction kept 6 bases outside the gene matches. CDR3 DNA: TGTGCCAGCAGTTACAGTCCCCTAGCGGGCACAGATACGCAGTATTTT. Its protein product is CASSYSPLAGTDTQYF.

The J gene is TRBJ1-2, the V gene TRBV27, with a tentative D call TRBD1 (6 bases). CDR1 and CDR2 from the germline V gene are MNHEY and SMNVEV (reference sequence). The CDR3 sequence is 15 residues long. The V end was cut by 4 bases, the J end by 0 bases, with 12 bases between. Here the CDR3 DNA reads TGTGCCAGCAGTTGGGACATTTCCGCTAACTATGGCTACACCTTC. Its translation is CASSWDISANYGYTF.

The rearrangement joins TRBV19 to TRBJ2-1, with a possible D match to TRBD2 (6 bases). CDR1 LNHDA and CDR2 SQIVND come from the germline V gene (reference sequence). The CDR3 has 15 residues. Deletions cut 2 bases from V and 7 bases from J, with 15 bases between. CDR3 amino acids: CASSITGVPKNEQFF. CDR3 sequence (DNA): TGTGCCAGTAGTATAACGGGAGTCCCCAAGAATGAGCAGTTCTTC.

This clone was observed once. This chain uses TRBV11-3 with TRBJ2-5; 7 bases match TRBD1. The junction had 7 bases not matched to a gene; V was cut back by 5 bases and J by 1 base. CDR3 length: 15 residues. CDR1 is SGHNT and CDR2 is YENEEA in the germline V gene. The CDR3 loop reads CASSLGTAFQETQYF. The CDR3 coding sequence is TGTGCCAGCAGCCTCGGGACAGCCTTCCAAGAGACCCAGTACTTC.

This clone has only one observation. The chain carries TRBV7-2 and TRBJ2-5, with a possible D match to TRBD2 (6 bases). V gave up 4 bases and J gave up 1 base, with 13 bases separating them. CDR1 is SGHTA and CDR2 is FQGNSA in the germline V gene. This CDR3 is 15 amino acids long. CDR3 residues: CASSYRLVIQETQYF. CDR3 DNA: TGTGCCAGCAGCTATCGACTAGTAATCCAAGAGACCCAGTACTTC.